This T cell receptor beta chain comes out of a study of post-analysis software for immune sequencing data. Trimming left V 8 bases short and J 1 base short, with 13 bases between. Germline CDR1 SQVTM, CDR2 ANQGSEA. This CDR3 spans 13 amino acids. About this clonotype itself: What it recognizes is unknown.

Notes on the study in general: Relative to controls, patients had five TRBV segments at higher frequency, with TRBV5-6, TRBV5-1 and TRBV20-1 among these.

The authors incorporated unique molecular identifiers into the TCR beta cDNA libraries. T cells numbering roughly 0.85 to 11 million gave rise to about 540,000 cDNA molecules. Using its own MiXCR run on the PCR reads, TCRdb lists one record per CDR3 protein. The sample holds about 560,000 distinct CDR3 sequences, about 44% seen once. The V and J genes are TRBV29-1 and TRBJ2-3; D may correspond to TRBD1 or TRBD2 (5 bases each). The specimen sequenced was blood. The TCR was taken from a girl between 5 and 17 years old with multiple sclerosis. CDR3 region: CSTGLGGTDTQYF. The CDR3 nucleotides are TGCAGCACTGGCCTGGGGGGCACAGATACGCAGTATTTT.